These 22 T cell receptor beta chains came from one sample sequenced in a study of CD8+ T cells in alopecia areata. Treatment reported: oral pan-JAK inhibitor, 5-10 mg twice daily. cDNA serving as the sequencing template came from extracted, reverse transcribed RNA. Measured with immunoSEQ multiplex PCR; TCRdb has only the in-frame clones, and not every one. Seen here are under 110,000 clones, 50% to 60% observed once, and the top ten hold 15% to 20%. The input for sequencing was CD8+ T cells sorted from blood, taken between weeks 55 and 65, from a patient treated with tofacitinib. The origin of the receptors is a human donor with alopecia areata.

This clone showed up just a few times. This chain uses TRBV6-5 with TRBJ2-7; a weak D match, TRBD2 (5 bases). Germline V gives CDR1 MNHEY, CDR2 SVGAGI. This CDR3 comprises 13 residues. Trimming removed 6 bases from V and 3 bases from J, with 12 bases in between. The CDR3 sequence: CASSHGEGYEQYF. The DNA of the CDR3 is TGTGCCAGCAGCCACGGAGAGGGCTACGAGCAGTACTTC.

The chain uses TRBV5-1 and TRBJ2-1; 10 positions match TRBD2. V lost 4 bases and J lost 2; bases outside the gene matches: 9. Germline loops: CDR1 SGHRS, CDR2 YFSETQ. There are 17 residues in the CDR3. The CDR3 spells CASSPQSGGAAYNEQFF. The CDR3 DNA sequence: TGCGCCAGCAGCCCCCAAAGCGGGGGGGCGGCCTACAATGAGCAGTTCTTC.

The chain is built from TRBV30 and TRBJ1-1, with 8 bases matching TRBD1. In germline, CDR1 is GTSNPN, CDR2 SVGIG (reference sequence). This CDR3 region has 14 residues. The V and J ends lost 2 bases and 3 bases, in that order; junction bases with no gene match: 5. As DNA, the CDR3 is TGTGCCTGGAGTAGGCAGGGGGCGGACACTGAAGCTTTCTTT. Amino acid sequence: CAWSRQGADTEAFF.

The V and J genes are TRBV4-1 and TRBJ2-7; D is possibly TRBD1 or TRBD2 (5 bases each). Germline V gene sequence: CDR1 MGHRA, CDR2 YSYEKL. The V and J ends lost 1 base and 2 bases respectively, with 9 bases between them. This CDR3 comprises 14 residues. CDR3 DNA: TGCGCCAGCAGCCAAGCGCAGGGAGCCTACGAGCAGTACTTC. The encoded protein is CASSQAQGAYEQYF.

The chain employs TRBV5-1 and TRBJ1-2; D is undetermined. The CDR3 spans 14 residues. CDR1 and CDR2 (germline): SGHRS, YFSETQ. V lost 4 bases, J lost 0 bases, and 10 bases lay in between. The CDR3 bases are TGCGCCAGCAGCCCTCCCTCTTCTAACTATGGCTACACCTTC. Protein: CASSPPSSNYGYTF.

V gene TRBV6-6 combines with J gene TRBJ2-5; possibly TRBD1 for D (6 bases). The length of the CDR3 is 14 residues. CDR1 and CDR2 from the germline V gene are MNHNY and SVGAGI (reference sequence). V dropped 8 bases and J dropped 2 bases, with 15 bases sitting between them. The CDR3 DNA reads TGTGCCAGCTCTAGTTGGGGGACACAAGAGACCCAGTACTTC. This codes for CASSSWGTQETQYF.

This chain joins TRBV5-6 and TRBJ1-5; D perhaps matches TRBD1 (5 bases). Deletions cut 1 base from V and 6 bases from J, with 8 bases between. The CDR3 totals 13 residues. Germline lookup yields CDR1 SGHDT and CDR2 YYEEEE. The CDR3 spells CASSLLGAQPQHF. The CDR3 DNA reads TGTGCCAGCAGCTTGTTAGGGGCTCAGCCCCAGCATTTT.

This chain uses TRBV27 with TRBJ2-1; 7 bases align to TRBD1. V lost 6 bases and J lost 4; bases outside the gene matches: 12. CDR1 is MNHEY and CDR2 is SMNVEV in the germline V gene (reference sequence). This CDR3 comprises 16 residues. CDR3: CASRLLPQTGYNEQFF. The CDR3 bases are TGTGCCAGCAGACTATTACCGCAGACAGGGTACAATGAGCAGTTCTTC.

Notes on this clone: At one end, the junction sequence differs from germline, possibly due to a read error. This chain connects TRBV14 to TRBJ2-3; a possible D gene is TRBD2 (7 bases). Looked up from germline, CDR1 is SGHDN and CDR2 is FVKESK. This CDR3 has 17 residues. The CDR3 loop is CASTQRGATSRLDTQYF. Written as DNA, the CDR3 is TGTGCCAGCACCCAACGGGGGGCGACTAGTCGGCTCGATACGCAGTATTTT.

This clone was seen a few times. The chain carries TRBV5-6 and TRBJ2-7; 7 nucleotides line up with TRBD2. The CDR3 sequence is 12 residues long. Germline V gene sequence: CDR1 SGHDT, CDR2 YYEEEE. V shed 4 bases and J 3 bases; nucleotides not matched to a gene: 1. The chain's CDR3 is CASSAGDYEQYF. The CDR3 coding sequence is TGTGCCAGCAGCGCGGGGGACTACGAGCAGTACTTC.

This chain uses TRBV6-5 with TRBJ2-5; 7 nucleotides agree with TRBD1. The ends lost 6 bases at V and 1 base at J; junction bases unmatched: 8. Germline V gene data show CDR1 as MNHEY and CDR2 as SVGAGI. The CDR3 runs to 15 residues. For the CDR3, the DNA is TGTGCCAGCAGCCGTCCCACAGGGGTCCAAGAGACCCAGTACTTC. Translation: CASSRPTGVQETQYF.

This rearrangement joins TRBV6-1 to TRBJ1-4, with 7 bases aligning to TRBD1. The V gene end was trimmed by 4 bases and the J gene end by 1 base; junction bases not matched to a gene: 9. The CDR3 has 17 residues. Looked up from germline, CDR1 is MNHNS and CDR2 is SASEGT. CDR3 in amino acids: CASSGRQGVGTNEKLFF. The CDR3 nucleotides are TGTGCCAGCAGTGGACGACAGGGTGTTGGAACTAATGAAAAACTGTTTTTT.

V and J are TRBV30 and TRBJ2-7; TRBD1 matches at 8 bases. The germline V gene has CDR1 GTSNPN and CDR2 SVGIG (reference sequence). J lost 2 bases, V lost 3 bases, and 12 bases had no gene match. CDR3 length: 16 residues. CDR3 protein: CAWSLRGDRWAYEQYF. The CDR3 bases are TGTGCCTGGAGCCTGAGGGGGGACAGGTGGGCCTACGAGCAGTACTTC.

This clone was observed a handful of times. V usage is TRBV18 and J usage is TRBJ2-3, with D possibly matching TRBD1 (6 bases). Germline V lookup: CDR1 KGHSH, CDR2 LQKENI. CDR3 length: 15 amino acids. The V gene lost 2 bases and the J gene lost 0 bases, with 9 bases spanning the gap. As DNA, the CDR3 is TGTGCCAGCTCACCAGGACAGTCTAGCACAGATACGCAGTATTTT. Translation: CASSPGQSSTDTQYF. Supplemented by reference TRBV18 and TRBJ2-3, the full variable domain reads NAGVMQNPRHLVRRRGQEARLRCSPMKGHSHVYWYRQLPEEGLKFMVYLQKENIIDESGMPKERFSAEFPKEGPSILRIQQVVRGDSAAYFCASSPGQSSTDTQYFGPGTRLTVL.

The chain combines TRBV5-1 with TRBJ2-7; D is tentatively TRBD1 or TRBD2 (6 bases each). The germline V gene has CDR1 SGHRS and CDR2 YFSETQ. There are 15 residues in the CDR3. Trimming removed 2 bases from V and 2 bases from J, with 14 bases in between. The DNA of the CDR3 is TGCGCCAGCAGCTTTGTCGGGGGCCCGGCCTACGAGCAGTACTTC. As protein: CASSFVGGPAYEQYF.

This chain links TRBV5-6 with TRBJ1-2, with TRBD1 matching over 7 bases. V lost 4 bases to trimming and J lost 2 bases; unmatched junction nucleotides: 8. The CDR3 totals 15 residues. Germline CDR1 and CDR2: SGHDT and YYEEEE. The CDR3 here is CASSGGRQGNYGYTF. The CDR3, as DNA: TGTGCCAGCAGCGGGGGGCGACAGGGAAACTATGGCTACACCTTC.

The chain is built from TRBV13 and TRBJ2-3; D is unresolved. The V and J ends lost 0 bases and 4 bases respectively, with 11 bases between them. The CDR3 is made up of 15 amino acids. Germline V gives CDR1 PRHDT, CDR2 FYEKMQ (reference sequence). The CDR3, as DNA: TGTGCCAGCAGCTTAGGCGCGAAGAGCCCAGATACGCAGTATTTT. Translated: CASSLGAKSPDTQYF. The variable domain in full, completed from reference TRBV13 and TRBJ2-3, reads AAGVIQSPRHLIKEKRETATLKCYPIPRHDTVYWYQQGPGQDPQFLISFYEKMQSDKGSIPDRFSAQQFSDYHSELNMSSLELGDSALYFCASSLGAKSPDTQYFGPGTRLTVL.

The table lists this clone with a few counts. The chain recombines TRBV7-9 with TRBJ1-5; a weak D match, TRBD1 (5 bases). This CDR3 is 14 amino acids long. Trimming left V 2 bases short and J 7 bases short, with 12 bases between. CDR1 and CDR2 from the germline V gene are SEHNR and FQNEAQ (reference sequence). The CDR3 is CASSLTGEGQPQHF. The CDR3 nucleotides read TGTGCCAGCAGCTTAACAGGTGAAGGACAGCCCCAGCATTTT.

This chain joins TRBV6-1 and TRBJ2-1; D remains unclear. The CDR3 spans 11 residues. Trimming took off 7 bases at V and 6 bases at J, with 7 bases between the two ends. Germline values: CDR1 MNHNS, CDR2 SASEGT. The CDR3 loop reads CASNLSNEQFF. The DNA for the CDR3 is TGTGCCAGCAACCTATCCAATGAGCAGTTCTTC.

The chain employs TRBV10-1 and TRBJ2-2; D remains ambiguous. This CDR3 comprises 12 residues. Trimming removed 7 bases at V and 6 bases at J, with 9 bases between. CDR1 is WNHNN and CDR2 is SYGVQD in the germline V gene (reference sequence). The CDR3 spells CASNAGAGELFF. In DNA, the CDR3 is TGCGCCAGCAATGCAGGCGCCGGGGAGCTGTTTTTT.

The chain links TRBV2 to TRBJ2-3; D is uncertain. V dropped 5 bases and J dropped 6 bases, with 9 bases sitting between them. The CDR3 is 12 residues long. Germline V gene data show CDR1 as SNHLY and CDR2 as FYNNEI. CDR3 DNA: TGTGCCAGCAGTCCCTTGGGGGATACGCAGTATTTT. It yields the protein CASSPLGDTQYF.

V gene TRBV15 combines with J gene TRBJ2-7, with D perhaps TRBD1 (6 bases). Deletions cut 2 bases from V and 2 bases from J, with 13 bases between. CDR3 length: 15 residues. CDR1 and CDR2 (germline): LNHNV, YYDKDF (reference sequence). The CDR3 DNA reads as TGTGCCACCAGCAGACCCCCAGGGGTTCCCTACGAGCAGTACTTC. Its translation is CATSRPPGVPYEQYF.